Below, one T cell receptor (beta chain) is given with its context. What it binds is unknown. This sample stems from a study of T cells in women clearing cervical HPV infection. Study information: Case blood was drawn when the lesion was first found; control blood after infection became undetectable. HLA type stays a possible confounder, typing being limited.

Points from the study as a whole: CIN3+ cases had significantly higher TCR richness than controls; evenness did not differ.

Dot-blot hybridization genotyped cervical HPV amplified with MY09/MY11 PCR. The repertoire was sequenced with immunoSEQ multiplex PCR; TCRdb's copy has only in-frame clones and lacks some. The repertoire shows 25,000 to 30,000 clones; the top ten hold 22%. The source material was blood buffy coat. The sequence was collected from a woman aged 18 to 75 with a cervical HPV16 infection that either progressed to CIN3+ or cleared (not recorded which).

The CDR3 reads CASSELRGTNEKLFF. The covered CDR3 bases are TGTGCCAGCTCAGAGTTACGGGGAACTAATGAAAAA. V and J are TRBV18 and TRBJ1-4; D not resolved. The DNA ends 3 residues before the CDR3 does, and the rest of the CDR3 is filled in from the germline J gene. Trimming pared 5 bases from V and 1 base from J, leaving 11 bases between. The CDR3 has 15 residues. Germline CDR1 reads KGHSH; CDR2 reads LQKENI.